The next 26 T cell receptor beta chains were all read from a single sample in a study of CD8+ T cells in alopecia areata. Sample treatment: oral pan-JAK inhibitor, 5-10 mg twice daily. Extraction of RNA preceded its reverse transcription into cDNA, which served as the sequencing template. Libraries were prepared by immunoSEQ multiplex PCR; TCRdb keeps only in-frame clonotypes and omits some of them. The profile shows just over 150,000 clones, 55% to 75% of them singletons. This specimen was CD4+ T cells sorted from blood, taken at week 4, from a patient treated with tofacitinib. These receptors came from a human donor with alopecia areata.

The CDR3 nucleotides read TGTGCCAGCTTATGGGAGGAAGGGGCCAAAAACATTCAGTACTTC. This codes for CASLWEEGAKNIQYF. The chain couples TRBV6-1 to TRBJ2-4; TRBD2 might be the D (6 bases). Trimming took off 8 bases at V and 1 base at J, with 15 bases between the two ends. This CDR3 comprises 15 residues. The germline CDR1 and CDR2 sequences are MNHNS and SASEGT.

V usage is TRBV30 and J usage is TRBJ1-2; D is ambiguous. The CDR3 length is 11 residues. V was cut by 0 bases and J by 7 bases, with 6 bases left in between. CDR1 and CDR2 from the germline V gene are GTSNPN and SVGIG (reference sequence). The CDR3 is CAWSVNAGYTF. DNA for the CDR3: TGTGCCTGGAGTGTAAATGCTGGCTACACCTTC.

The chain is built from TRBV5-1 and TRBJ1-6; 7 nucleotides align to TRBD1. Germline loops: CDR1 SGHRS, CDR2 YFSETQ. CDR3 length equals 14 residues. V shed 0 bases, J shed 8 bases, and the junction held 2 bases outside the gene matches. The CDR3 nucleotides read TGCGCCAGCAGCTTGGACAGGGGACATTCACCCCTCCACTTT. Its translation is CASSLDRGHSPLHF.

This clone was seen once. This same CDR3 is encoded by further DNA sequences in the sample. CDR3: CAWSRPNEQFF. CDR3 in DNA: TGTGCCTGGAGTAGACCCAATGAGCAGTTCTTC. The rearrangement links TRBV30 to TRBJ2-1; D remains ambiguous. This CDR3 has 11 residues. V lost 2 bases and J lost 6, with 5 bases in between. Germline V gives CDR1 GTSNPN, CDR2 SVGIG (reference sequence).

The CDR3 spells CASSHNSERETQYF. The DNA for the CDR3 is TGCGCCAGCAGCCACAATTCCGAGAGAGAGACCCAGTACTTC. This sequence joins TRBV4-1 and TRBJ2-5; no firm D call. Deletions cut 3 bases from V and 4 bases from J, with 12 bases between. CDR3 size: 14 residues. Germline assignment: CDR1 MGHRA and CDR2 YSYEKL.

The gene calls are TRBV30 and TRBJ2-3, with D maybe TRBD2 (5 bases). This CDR3 has 13 residues. Germline V gene sequence: CDR1 GTSNPN, CDR2 SVGIG (reference sequence). Deletions cut 3 bases from V and 10 bases from J, with 17 bases between. CDR3: CAWRLTTSSPQYF. The DNA of the CDR3 is TGTGCCTGGAGGTTAACTACTAGTTCCCCGCAGTATTTT.

J is TRBJ2-2 and V is TRBV4-1; D uncertain. V was shortened by 4 bases and J by 10 bases, with 16 bases between the two germline ends. Germline V gene lookup returns CDR1 MGHRA and CDR2 YSYEKL. The CDR3 is 14 residues long. CDR3 in amino acids: CASSPQVFPAELFF. The CDR3 coding sequence is TGCGCCAGCAGCCCTCAGGTATTTCCGGCGGAGCTGTTTTTT.

This clone showed up just once. This chain connects TRBV29-1 to TRBJ2-2; 7 bases are a match to TRBD1. V lost 5 bases to trimming and J lost 1 base; unmatched junction nucleotides: 1. Germline lookup yields CDR1 SQVTM and CDR2 ANQGSEA. The CDR3 consists of 13 residues. The CDR3 reads CSVRTGNTGELFF. For the CDR3, the DNA is TGCAGCGTTAGGACAGGGAACACCGGGGAGCTGTTTTTT.

The CDR3 region has the DNA TGCAGCATACAGGGGGGACTCTCTGGCTACACCTTC. Translation gives CSIQGGLSGYTF. V gene TRBV29-1 combines with J gene TRBJ1-2; 8 nucleotides match TRBD1. With V trimmed by 8 bases and J by 7 bases, 9 bases remained unmatched. The germline V gene encodes CDR1 SQVTM and CDR2 ANQGSEA. The CDR3 is made up of 12 amino acids.

The gene calls are TRBV27 and TRBJ2-7; no clear D. CDR1 and CDR2 from the germline V gene are MNHEY and SMNVEV (reference sequence). V lost 4 bases and J 1 base, leaving 14 bases between the germline ends. The CDR3 is 15 amino acids. CDR3 sequence: CASSSPFTGSYEQYF. Written as DNA, the CDR3 is TGTGCCAGCAGTTCTCCCTTCACCGGATCCTACGAGCAGTACTTC.

The rearrangement links TRBV29-1 to TRBJ2-7, with D tentatively TRBD2 (5 bases). The ends were cut back, 7 bases at V and 0 bases at J, with 10 bases in the middle. This CDR3 is 12 amino acids long. Germline V gene lookup returns CDR1 SQVTM and CDR2 ANQGSEA. This CDR3 is CSATRDSYEQYF. As DNA, the CDR3 is TGCAGCGCTACCCGGGACTCCTACGAGCAGTACTTC.

The rearrangement joins TRBV30 to TRBJ2-3; D gene unclear. From germline, CDR1 is GTSNPN and CDR2 SVGIG (reference sequence). Trimming cost V 4 bases and J 3 bases, with 8 bases left between them. The CDR3 spans 12 residues. The CDR3 DNA sequence: TGTGCCTGGACCGCTAAGACAGATACGCAGTATTTT. It specifies CAWTAKTDTQYF.

The chain uses TRBV29-1 and TRBJ2-3, with D tentatively TRBD1 or TRBD2 (5 bases each). Trimming pared 4 bases from V and 3 bases from J, leaving 11 bases between. CDR3 size: 13 residues. The V gene's germline CDR1 is SQVTM and CDR2 ANQGSEA. Here the CDR3 reads CSVVGTVTDTQYF. The CDR3 DNA reads as TGCAGCGTTGTGGGGACGGTGACAGATACGCAGTATTTT.

This clone was observed once. V and J are TRBV29-1 and TRBJ1-2; tentative D call: TRBD1 (6 bases). Trimming took off 4 bases at V and 2 bases at J, with 8 bases between the two ends. The CDR3 consists of 12 residues. Germline V CDR1 and CDR2: SQVTM, ANQGSEA. CDR3 nucleotide sequence: TGCAGCGTTGCGGGGGGCAACTATGGCTACACCTTC. This encodes CSVAGGNYGYTF. The full variable domain, with the rest looked up from reference TRBV29-1 and TRBJ1-2, is SAVISQKPSRDICQRGTSLTIQCQVDSQVTMMFWYRQQPGQSLTLIATANQGSEATYESGFVIDKFPISRPNLTFSTLTVSNMSPEDSSIYLCSVAGGNYGYTFGSGTRLTVV.

The chain employs TRBV18 and TRBJ2-5; D is perhaps TRBD1 (6 bases). CDR3 size: 13 residues. The ends were cut back, 3 bases at V and 5 bases at J, with 10 bases in the middle. The V gene's germline CDR1 is KGHSH and CDR2 LQKENI. As DNA, the CDR3 is TGTGCCAGCTCACCCACAGGGACGGAGACCCAGTACTTC. Amino acid sequence: CASSPTGTETQYF.

The chain links TRBV30 to TRBJ2-5; no clear D. V was cut by 0 bases and J by 4 bases, with 15 bases left in between. The germline V gene has CDR1 GTSNPN and CDR2 SVGIG (reference sequence). The CDR3 is 15 residues long. CDR3 protein: CAWSVAAARRETQYF. In DNA form, the CDR3 reads TGTGCCTGGAGTGTGGCGGCGGCCCGGAGAGAGACCCAGTACTTC.

V gene TRBV30 combines with J gene TRBJ2-4; D gene uncertain. V was shortened by 0 bases and J by 9 bases, with 15 bases between the two germline ends. This CDR3 contains 14 residues. The germline gives CDR1 GTSNPN, CDR2 SVGIG (reference sequence). CDR3 DNA: TGTGCCTGGAGTGTACTACCCCTTTGGGGCATTCAGTACTTC. Its protein is CAWSVLPLWGIQYF. The full variable domain, completed using reference TRBV30 and TRBJ2-4, is SQTIHQWPATLVQPVGSPLSLECTVEGTSNPNLYWYRQAAGRGLQLLFYSVGIGQISSEVPQNLSASRPQDRQFILSSKKLLLSDSGFYLCAWSVLPLWGIQYFGAGTRLSVL.

The chain employs TRBV5-1 and TRBJ2-1, with 7 nucleotides matching TRBD1. J lost 5 bases, V lost 0 bases, and 5 bases had no gene match. Germline CDR1 reads SGHRS; CDR2 reads YFSETQ. The CDR3 extends over 15 amino acids. The CDR3 region is CASSLDTGVHNEQFF. Here the CDR3 DNA reads TGCGCCAGCAGCTTGGATACAGGGGTCCACAATGAGCAGTTCTTC.

This clone occurred a few times. V usage is TRBV5-1 and J usage is TRBJ2-5; TRBD2 matches 9 bases. The CDR3 is made up of 14 amino acids. The V gene end was trimmed by 2 bases and the J gene end by 4 bases; junction bases not matched to a gene: 3. Looked up from germline, CDR1 is SGHRS and CDR2 is YFSETQ. The CDR3 is CASSLKLAGETQYF. For the CDR3, the DNA is TGCGCCAGCAGCTTAAAACTAGCGGGAGAGACCCAGTACTTC.

The rearrangement uses TRBV5-6 and TRBJ1-1; 9 bases are shared with TRBD1. This CDR3 region has 16 residues. V shed 2 bases and J 0 bases; nucleotides not matched to a gene: 5. Germline V gene sequence: CDR1 SGHDT, CDR2 YYEEEE. CDR3 loop: CASSLRDRAVNTEAFF. In nucleotides, the CDR3 is TGTGCCAGCAGCTTACGGGACAGGGCGGTGAACACTGAAGCTTTCTTT.

This clone turned up a few times. The rearrangement links TRBV7-9 to TRBJ2-2; TRBD1 agrees at 7 bases. Germline assignment: CDR1 SEHNR and CDR2 FQNEAQ (reference sequence). The CDR3 contains 15 residues. Trimming took 7 bases from V and 0 from J; bases not matched to a gene: 5. The CDR3 here is CASTNGTANTGELFF. In DNA form, the CDR3 reads TGTGCCAGCACAAACGGGACAGCGAACACCGGGGAGCTGTTTTTT.

The chain joins TRBV15 to TRBJ2-5; possible D gene TRBD1, 6 bases. Trimming stripped 0 bases from V and 5 bases from J, with 22 bases between. The CDR3 has 18 amino acids. Germline assignment: CDR1 LNHNV and CDR2 YYDKDF (reference sequence). CDR3 nucleotide sequence: TGTGCCACCAGCAGAGATCTGGAAGGACAGTCCCGCAAGGAGACCCAGTACTTC. It encodes CATSRDLEGQSRKETQYF.

The chain couples TRBV7-9 to TRBJ2-7; 11 nucleotides line up with TRBD1. Germline CDR1 is SEHNR and CDR2 is FQNEAQ (reference sequence). Trimming cost V 5 bases and J 5 bases; bases outside gene matches: 2. This CDR3 contains 13 residues. CDR3 sequence (DNA): TGTGCCAGCAGCCCGGACAGGGGGCACGAGCAGTACTTC. As protein: CASSPDRGHEQYF.

This clone was seen more than once but under ten times. The chain is built from TRBV7-9 and TRBJ2-1; D perhaps matches TRBD2 (6 bases). Trimming cost V 8 bases and J 7 bases, with 15 bases left between them. Germline V gene data show CDR1 as SEHNR and CDR2 as FQNEAQ (reference sequence). This CDR3 spans 13 amino acids. The CDR3 DNA is TGTGCCAGCGCGCGGGTGGCGGGGAATGAGCAGTTCTTC. This sequence encodes CASARVAGNEQFF.

The chain uses TRBV9 and TRBJ2-3; TRBD2 is a possible D gene (5 bases). From germline, CDR1 is SGDLS and CDR2 YYNGEE. V was cut by 3 bases and J by 0 bases, with 11 bases left in between. The CDR3 sequence is 15 residues long. This CDR3 is CASSGPGLSTDTQYF. CDR3 DNA sequence: TGTGCCAGCAGCGGGCCCGGACTCAGCACAGATACGCAGTATTTT.

A few counts support this clone. The CDR3 loop reads CASSTSGNRRKENEKLFF. The CDR3 DNA reads as TGCGCCAGCTCGACAAGCGGGAACAGACGAAAGGAAAATGAAAAACTGTTTTTT. The chain is built from TRBV23-1 and TRBJ1-4; D gene unclear. TRBV23-1 is an ORF for which the function is uncertain. The CDR3 runs to 18 residues. V lost 8 bases and J lost 5, with 27 bases in between.